A selection of T cell receptor beta chains follows, all from one sample in a study of Graves' ophthalmopathy and Graves' hyperthyroidism. MiXCR, run by TCRdb on the multiplex PCR reads, gives a single entry per CDR3 protein. The sample records over a million distinct CDR3 sequences, 35% to 45% being singletons. The sequencing input was peripheral blood or thyroid tissue (not recorded which). Source of these receptors: an adult man with Graves' hyperthyroidism. Both conserved end residues are part of each CDR3. Each record gives: V gene, J gene, CDR3 protein.

>TRBV12-3/TRBV12-4|TRBJ1-5
CASRNETGPQPQHF
>TRBV13|TRBJ1-5
CASSFSGTTDQPQHF
>TRBV19|TRBJ2-5
CASMARMDWGQETQYF
>TRBV10-3|TRBJ1-6
CAIRPDRDNSPLHF
>TRBV7-9|TRBJ2-7
CASSLWDRGNYEQYF
>TRBV12-3/TRBV12-4|TRBJ1-2
CASRPQGAKGYTF
>TRBV5-1|TRBJ1-2
CASRLPDRTTYGYTF
>TRBV7-9|TRBJ1-6
CASSQDEAAYNSPLHF
>TRBV7-6|TRBJ2-5
CASSFGESQETQYF
>TRBV20-1|TRBJ2-5
CSARGLRGKETQYF
>TRBV6-1|TRBJ2-2
CASDRTGELFF
>TRBV7-9|TRBJ2-5
CASSLEAPMGTQYF
>TRBV28|TRBJ1-1
CASSFHRRQNTEAFF
>TRBV7-9|TRBJ1-6
CASSLAPQGGSPLHF
>TRBV10-3|TRBJ1-1
CAISLAGQGVTNTEAFF
>TRBV15|TRBJ2-5
CATSGIREAETQYF
>TRBV6-5|TRBJ1-6
CASKPGGYGSPLHF
>TRBV6-5|TRBJ2-7
CASRGGIYEQYF
>TRBV9|TRBJ2-2
CASSQPTGNTGELFF
>TRBV10-3|TRBJ1-2
CAISGIGYYGYTF
>TRBV9|TRBJ1-1
CASSVAGRDTEAFF
>TRBV3-1|TRBJ1-4
CASSLRGAVNEKLFF
>TRBV15|TRBJ1-6
CATSTQGQGEVNSPLHF
>TRBV25-1|TRBJ2-5
CASRSSGQGPQETQYF
>TRBV7-3|TRBJ1-2
CASSLGVGGNYTF
>TRBV11-2|TRBJ2-5
CASSYNTGKIQGLLETQYF
>TRBV14|TRBJ1-6
CASSHPRPNSPLHF
>TRBV5-1|TRBJ2-6
CASAEGPAGANVLTF
>TRBV5-8|TRBJ2-5
CASSPALAGGGETQYF
>TRBV20-1|TRBJ2-5
CSANTYNRGGETQYF
>TRBV11-2|TRBJ1-1
CASSLVHRTNTEAFF
>TRBV3-1|TRBJ1-1
CASSQDGVENTEAFF
>TRBV29-1|TRBJ2-2
CSVVPSARGQGAKDTGELFF
>TRBV7-9|TRBJ1-1
CASSILTGLGTEAFF
>TRBV2|TRBJ2-2
CARGLATTPTGELFF
>TRBV20-1|TRBJ1-5
CSASGRSHSNQPQHF
>TRBV4-3|TRBJ1-5
CASSQDLPHRGNQPQHF
>TRBV20-1|TRBJ2-7
CSARGGREDFYEQYF
>TRBV20-1|TRBJ2-2
CSALEDFTGELFF
>TRBV25-1|TRBJ1-2
CASSDPGAIHYGYTF
>TRBV7-2|TRBJ2-5
CASSLAGGRQETQYF
>TRBV19|TRBJ2-7
CASSATTGGEQYF
>TRBV18|TRBJ1-1
CASSPPNRGRNTEAFF
>TRBV9|TRBJ2-2
CASSVYTGELFF
>TRBV7-8|TRBJ2-6
CASSHRQGAGANVLTF
>TRBV6-1|TRBJ2-7
CASSGWGTSSYEQYF
>TRBV6-5|TRBJ1-6
CASKQGEVNSPLHF
>TRBV19|TRBJ2-2
CASSTTSGSVIGELFF
>TRBV12-3/TRBV12-4|TRBJ2-7
CASKTSNFQEQYF
>TRBV10-3|TRBJ1-1
CASSIDRGPIGWTEAFF